This T cell receptor (beta chain) was documented in a study of blood T cell repertoires in COVID-19. Study-level background: COVID-19 samples collected from the United States, Italy and Spain covered acute and convalescent phases.

The germline gives CDR1 SGHAT, CDR2 FQDESV (reference sequence). The length of the CDR3 is 14 residues. V lost 5 bases to trimming and J lost 7 bases; unmatched junction nucleotides: 7. Assay: immunoSEQ multiplex PCR; the TCRdb copy retains only in-frame clones and omits some. The sample consists of some 150,000 clones, over 60% of them appearing once. The material sequenced was peripheral blood. The rearrangement uses TRBV11-1 and TRBJ1-1; TRBD1 aligns across 10 bases. The origin of this receptor is a woman between 50 and 59 years old with active or convalescent COVID-19. CDR3: CASSRDRGKNEAFF. CDR3 nucleotides: TGTGCCAGCAGCCGGGACAGGGGAAAAAATGAAGCTTTCTTT.